This TCR beta chain was identified during a study of shared clonotypes between healthy human individuals (dated by TCRdb to the early 2020s). Background for the entire study: The cohort comprised a couple of women and a few men aged 18 to 49 years. Blood TCR repertoires of several healthy adults were deeply sequenced to estimate repertoire size and the extent of clonotype sharing between individuals. To increase sequencing depth and limit assay-specific biases, different laboratories used diverse techniques to prepare libraries and sequence TCR repertoires. Between about 0.94 and 8.9 billion PBMCs per donor were obtained by leukapheresis. Study-wide conclusions, independent of this receptor: Pairwise subsampling indicated that sequencing depth was expected to affect the degree of clonotype sharing among donors. Because the study included a small number of donors, the genetic and exposure-history diversity represented was limited. Sampling was restricted to blood, and TCR repertoires in tissues likely differ from the TCR repertoires found in blood.

Via the germline V gene, CDR1 is KGHSH and CDR2 LQKENI. The CDR3 has 15 amino acids, counting the end cysteine and phenylalanine. The only DNA kept is the CDR3, 45 bases in frame from the first base. V loses 5 bases, J loses 3 bases, and the germline ends lie 16 bases apart. TCR CDR3 regions were amplified from genomic DNA by multiplex PCR using the deep immunoSEQ assay. Extracted genomic DNA from each cell subset was spread evenly across all wells of several immunoSEQ 96-well plates, with each plate serving as a replicate. For unsorted PBMC, 300 ng genomic DNA, equal to around 30,000 T cell genomes, was loaded into each replicate PCR. Ten immunoSEQ deep assay plates were used to sequence the unsorted PBMC genomic DNA. Purified libraries were quantified with a Qubit 3.0 fluorometer, sized on a Bioanalyzer 2100, and re-quantified with the KAPA Library Quantification kit. Every immunoSEQ 96-well plate was sequenced on a dedicated single-read 150-cycle Illumina NextSeq 550 flow cell. The original pipeline was this. The immunoSEQ output contained only junctional sequences without quality scores, so filtering could not match that applied to full-length reads. To assign V/J genes and CDR3, sequences were annotated using PyIR, a Python wrapper for IgBLAST v1.9, with IMGT germline references. Any read was removed if the V/J assignment was weak (E-value above 1e-6), the CDR3 was missing, or the read contained stop codons, out-of-frame junctions, or ambiguous translated residues. V3J clonotypes were defined as sequences sharing an identical inferred V gene, J gene, and CDR3 amino acid sequence. The percentage overlap between two repertoires was calculated by dividing the number of shared unique clonotypes by the size of the smaller repertoire. Repertoire richness was assessed with RTK rarefaction, the Chao1 estimator, and Recon v2.1 estimates of unobserved clonotypes. In its TCRdb copy, this immuneACCESS table keeps in-frame sequences only and misses some clones. Where compared with another copy, unresolved V genes explain less than half of these, and the others have no known cause. The D gene and trimming were derived from the DNA, and the V and J assignments and clone size from that table. This sample holds around 500,000 clones; around 73% were observed only once. 12% of the sample belongs to the ten largest clones.

Concerning this clone: There is no known antigen for this receptor. No base qualities exist here, and no much larger clone lies one base off it.

The donors were healthy, HIV-negative adults with no recently reported acute infections or vaccinations. Every donor was a Caucasian adult residing in Nashville, Tennessee, USA. For unsorted samples, 100 million or so PBMCs were counted, and genomic DNA was extracted using the QIAamp DNA Blood Mini kit. After blood collection by leukapheresis, PBMCs were isolated using Ficoll-Histopaque density gradient centrifugation and then cryopreserved in the vapor phase of liquid nitrogen. The sequence links TRBV18 to TRBJ1-2, with TRBD1 tentatively as D gene (6 bases match). The sequence was collected from a woman between 40 and 55 years old in good health. Some clones in this sample may be carry-over from other donors' samples. The sample comprised PBMCs. The DNA is TGTGCCAGCTCAGTCCCTTCAGGGGCGTACTATGGCTACACCTTC. It translates to CASSVPSGAYYGYTF.